One sample yielded the 8 T cell receptor beta chains listed below, sequenced in a study of shared clonotypes between healthy human individuals. Clones were sequenced by immunoSEQ multiplex PCR, and TCRdb holds only the in-frame ones, with some missing. The sample carries approximately 740,000 clones, around 67% recorded once. Sequenced input: memory CD4+ T cells sorted from blood. Subset in this sample: CD45RA-negative fraction. The receptor source for this set is a young woman in good health.

The chain recombines TRBV2 with TRBJ2-7; possible D gene TRBD1, 5 bases. The CDR3 totals 15 residues. CDR1 is SNHLY, CDR2 FYNNEI, per germline. Trimming removed 6 bases at V and 5 bases at J, with 20 bases between. The CDR3 DNA sequence: TGTGCCAGCAGACCCCCAGCCAGGGCTGTTCACGAGCAGTACTTC. It encodes CASRPPARAVHEQYF.

This chain links TRBV29-1 with TRBJ2-3; TRBD2 agrees at 10 bases. Germline trimming cut 2 bases from V and 5 bases from J; bases unmatched to any gene: 7. This CDR3 is built from 15 residues. Per the germline V gene, CDR1 is SQVTM and CDR2 is ANQGSEA. CDR3 amino acids: CSVERIAGGIDTQYF. CDR3 nucleotide sequence: TGCAGCGTTGAAAGGATAGCGGGAGGTATAGATACGCAGTATTTT.

This rearrangement joins TRBV7-9 to TRBJ1-1; unclear D gene. CDR1 is SEHNR and CDR2 is FQNEAQ in the germline V gene (reference sequence). The CDR3 totals 11 residues. The V gene lost 5 bases and the J gene lost 5 bases, with 6 bases spanning the gap. The CDR3 DNA follows: TGTGCCAGCAGCACATGGACTGAAGCTTTCTTT. Amino acid sequence: CASSTWTEAFF.

This chain links TRBV11-2 with TRBJ1-1, with 10 bases identical to TRBD1. Unmatched junction bases numbered 3, after V lost 3 bases and J lost 5 bases. The CDR3 is made up of 14 amino acids. CDR1 is SGHAT and CDR2 is FQNNGV in the germline V gene. The CDR3 sequence is CASSLMGQGTEAFF. In nucleotides, the CDR3 is TGTGCCAGCAGCTTGATGGGACAGGGGACTGAAGCTTTCTTT.

The rearrangement uses TRBV7-8 and TRBJ2-7; the D gene is possibly TRBD1 (5 bases). The CDR3 runs 16 residues. V lost 1 base and J lost 2, with 15 bases in between. Germline V lookup: CDR1 SGHVS, CDR2 FQNEAQ. The CDR3 loop reads CASSLVLAGLAYEQYF. The CDR3 DNA is TGTGCCAGCAGCTTAGTACTGGCAGGGCTTGCCTACGAGCAGTACTTC.

V and J are TRBV7-9 and TRBJ2-7, with 7 bases lining up with TRBD1. Germline V gene lookup returns CDR1 SEHNR and CDR2 FQNEAQ (reference sequence). The CDR3 has 16 residues. V lost 5 bases to trimming and J lost 7 bases; unmatched junction nucleotides: 17. The CDR3 protein is CASSPRGAGTAREQYF. In DNA, the CDR3 is TGTGCCAGCAGCCCGAGGGGTGCAGGGACAGCAAGGGAGCAGTACTTC.

The gene calls are TRBV6-1 and TRBJ1-2; maybe TRBD1 (5 bases). The CDR3 is 14 amino acids. The V gene lost 0 bases and the J gene lost 4 bases, with 9 bases spanning the gap. Germline loops: CDR1 MNHNS, CDR2 SASEGT. CDR3 sequence reads: CASSEAGTFYGYTF. Written as DNA, the CDR3 is TGTGCCAGCAGTGAAGCCGGGACTTTCTATGGCTACACCTTC.

The V gene is TRBV6-5, the J gene TRBJ2-1; the D gene could be TRBD1 or TRBD2 (5 bases each). Trimming stripped 4 bases from V and 3 bases from J, with 13 bases between. CDR3 size: 15 residues. In germline, CDR1 is MNHEY, CDR2 SVGAGI. The CDR3: CASSSGQPGYNEQFF. The CDR3 coding sequence is TGTGCCAGCAGTTCGGGGCAACCGGGCTACAATGAGCAGTTCTTC.